A selection of T cell receptor beta chains follows, all from one sample in a study of neurological immune-mediated disorders. TCRdb ran MiXCR on the 5' RACE reads and lists one entry per CDR3 protein. The sample gives over 60,000 distinct CDR3 sequences, less than 5.5% of which show up once; less than 2.5% is in the top ten. The sequencing input was PBMCs. Receptors were obtained from a woman aged 25 to 39 with multiple sclerosis. Each CDR3 is given with its conserved first and last residue. The D gene is left open where the match is weak. Expanded clones are given a class, and other clones once, few, many or no size at all.

clone_size,d_call,v_call,j_call,cdr3_aa,cdr3_nt
many,-,TRBV20-1,TRBJ1-1,CSPRTADPRGNTEAFF,TGCAGTCCGAGGACAGCGGATCCCCGAGGGAACACTGAAGCTTTCTTT
many,-,TRBV5-1,TRBJ1-1,CASSLGEGRNTEAFF,TGCGCCAGCAGCTTGGGGGAAGGGAGGAACACTGAAGCTTTCTTT
many,TRBD1,TRBV5-1,TRBJ1-2,CASSLGQGIEGYTF,TGCGCCAGCAGCTTGGGACAGGGGATCGAGGGCTACACCTTC
-,-,TRBV9,TRBJ1-6,CASSGPQVYNSPLHF,TGTGCCAGCAGCGGGCCGCAGGTCTATAATTCACCCCTCCACTTT
many,-,TRBV5-1,TRBJ2-7,CASSLGGSAYEQYF,TGCGCCAGCAGCTTAGGCGGGTCGGCCTACGAGCAGTACTTC
few,TRBD1,TRBV5-1,TRBJ1-1,CASSSQGQGAANTEAFF,TGCGCCAGCAGCTCTCAGGGACAGGGGGCGGCGAACACTGAAGCTTTCTTT
many,-,TRBV12-3/TRBV12-4,TRBJ1-4,CASSLDANEKLFF,TGTGCCAGCAGTTTGGACGCTAATGAAAAACTGTTTTTT
few,-,TRBV7-2,TRBJ1-1,CASSLEVRRGEAFF,TGTGCCAGCAGCTTAGAGGTCAGAAGGGGTGAAGCTTTCTTT
many,-,TRBV7-2,TRBJ2-3,CASSQSSQRDTQYF,TGTGCCAGCAGCCAGTCCTCGCAGCGGGATACGCAGTATTTT
many,-,TRBV2,TRBJ1-5,CASSSGLSYQHF,TGTGCCAGCAGTTCAGGCTTATCATACCAGCATTTT
many,TRBD2,TRBV11-2,TRBJ2-2,CASSPSGLAGTGELFF,TGTGCCAGCAGCCCATCCGGGCTAGCGGGGACCGGGGAGCTGTTTTTT
few,-,TRBV20-1,TRBJ2-4,CSARILLSKNIQYF,TGCAGTGCTAGAATCCTTTTATCCAAAAACATTCAGTACTTC
many,TRBD1,TRBV29-1,TRBJ2-2,CSVEGQGAFTGELFF,TGCAGCGTTGAAGGGCAGGGGGCGTTCACCGGGGAGCTGTTTTTT
-,-,TRBV6-6,TRBJ2-7,CASSYVDRDYEQYF,TGTGCCAGCAGTTACGTGGACCGAGACTACGAGCAGTACTTC
many,-,TRBV5-6,TRBJ1-1,CASSLAGTPYTEAFF,TGTGCCAGCAGCTTGGCCGGGACGCCATACACTGAAGCTTTCTTT
many,TRBD2,TRBV20-1,TRBJ2-1,CSARTTSGRARYNEQFF,TGCAGTGCTAGAACCACTAGCGGGAGGGCCCGGTACAATGAGCAGTTCTTC
many,-,TRBV12-3/TRBV12-4,TRBJ2-2,CASSFQRGAGELFF,TGTGCCAGCAGTTTTCAGAGGGGGGCCGGGGAGCTGTTTTTT
-,TRBD2,TRBV12-3/TRBV12-4,TRBJ2-1,CASRPGLAGLSSYNEQFF,TGTGCCAGCAGGCCGGGACTAGCGGGGCTGAGCTCCTACAATGAGCAGTTCTTC
many,-,TRBV10-3,TRBJ1-2,CAITTGASLANYGYTF,TGTGCCATCACCACCGGGGCCTCGCTAGCTAACTATGGCTACACCTTC
many,-,TRBV27,TRBJ1-4,CASSQAPTGEKLFF,TGTGCCAGCAGCCAGGCCCCAACTGGCGAAAAACTGTTTTTT
-,TRBD2,TRBV10-3,TRBJ2-5,CAISAGEHQVETQYF,TGTGCCATCTCGGCGGGGGAGCACCAGGTAGAGACCCAGTACTTC
many,TRBD2,TRBV7-8,TRBJ2-7,CASSIRLAGPPSEQYF,TGTGCCAGCAGCATTCGACTAGCGGGCCCACCTAGTGAGCAGTACTTC
few,-,TRBV7-9,TRBJ2-1,CASRLAGSPYNEQFF,TGTGCCAGCAGACTCGCAGGGAGTCCCTACAATGAGCAGTTCTTC
many,-,TRBV3-1,TRBJ2-2,CASSQVASTGELFF,TGTGCCAGCAGCCAGGTCGCGTCTACCGGGGAGCTGTTTTTT
many,TRBD2,TRBV5-1,TRBJ2-7,CASSWGGTSGNHEQYF,TGCGCCAGCAGCTGGGGGGGGACTAGCGGGAACCACGAGCAGTACTTC
many,-,TRBV6-2/TRBV6-3,TRBJ2-4,CASSYSGLRIQYF,TGTGCCAGCAGTTACTCAGGATTGCGGATTCAGTACTTC
many,-,TRBV24-1,TRBJ2-2,CATSDTPSTGTGELFF,TGTGCCACCAGTGATACCCCGTCAACAGGGACCGGGGAGCTGTTTTTT
many,-,TRBV20-1,TRBJ1-2,CSARDPRGPAPGYTF,TGCAGTGCTAGAGACCCCCGGGGTCCAGCCCCAGGCTACACCTTC
many,TRBD1,TRBV12-3/TRBV12-4,TRBJ1-3,CASRGGDSKNSGNTIYF,TGTGCCAGCAGGGGCGGGGACAGTAAGAACTCTGGAAACACCATATATTTT
few,-,TRBV5-1,TRBJ1-6,CASSEEGFLDYNSPLHF,TGCGCCAGCTCCGAGGAGGGATTCCTAGACTATAATTCACCCCTCCACTTT
many,-,TRBV5-1,TRBJ2-3,CASSLGGPGDTQYF,TGCGCCAGCAGCTTGGGGGGGCCGGGAGATACGCAGTATTTT
many,-,TRBV21-1,TRBJ1-5,CASKESGGGQPQHF,TGTGCCAGCAAAGAATCAGGGGGAGGGCAGCCCCAGCATTTT
-,-,TRBV6-7,TRBJ2-7,CASSYSCVSAAGNSYEQYF,TGTGCCAGCAGTTACTCATGTGTGTCCGCCGCCGGGAACTCCTACGAGCAGTACTTC
many,-,TRBV12-3/TRBV12-4,TRBJ1-5,CASSFVGGGNQPQHF,TGTGCCAGCAGTTTTGTGGGGGGCGGGAATCAGCCCCAGCATTTT
many,TRBD1,TRBV6-2/TRBV6-3,TRBJ2-1,CASSYSMGYRGGTYNEQFF,TGTGCCAGCAGTTACTCGATGGGGTACAGGGGTGGCACCTACAATGAGCAGTTCTTC
many,-,TRBV28,TRBJ1-2,CASSPPNYGYTF,TGTGCCAGCAGCCCGCCGAACTATGGCTACACCTTC
many,-,TRBV9,TRBJ1-3,CASSVGPGNTIYF,TGTGCCAGCAGCGTGGGACCTGGAAACACCATATATTTT
many,-,TRBV5-6,TRBJ1-5,CASSYGGSGGWQPQHF,TGTGCCAGCAGCTATGGCGGGTCGGGTGGTTGGCAGCCCCAGCATTTT
-,-,TRBV20-1,TRBJ2-2,CSAPARTGELFF,TGCAGTGCCCCCGCCCGCACCGGGGAGCTGTTTTTT
many,TRBD2,TRBV20-1,TRBJ2-1,CSAVPVAGDLYNEQFF,TGCAGTGCTGTACCTGTAGCGGGGGACTTATACAATGAGCAGTTCTTC
-,-,TRBV20-1,TRBJ2-2,CSASRRVGELFF,TGCAGTGCTAGCCGGAGGGTCGGGGAGCTGTTTTTT
many,-,TRBV27,TRBJ1-6,CASSSPGFWGPLHF,TGTGCCAGCAGTTCGCCAGGGTTTTGGGGACCCCTCCACTTT
many,TRBD1,TRBV5-1,TRBJ2-2,CASSLYPDIRGQGGELFF,TGCGCCAGCAGCTTGTACCCCGACATCAGGGGGCAAGGCGGGGAGCTGTTTTTT
many,-,TRBV6-2/TRBV6-3,TRBJ2-3,CASAGVGGTQYF,TGTGCCAGCGCGGGTGTCGGAGGTACGCAGTATTTT
many,-,TRBV18,TRBJ1-1,CASSSSSGNTEAFF,TGTGCCAGCTCATCGTCGTCGGGGAACACTGAAGCTTTCTTT
many,-,TRBV12-3/TRBV12-4,TRBJ1-5,CASSRISNQPQHF,TGTGCCAGCAGCCGGATAAGCAATCAGCCCCAGCATTTT
-,-,TRBV5-1,TRBJ2-1,CASSLNRALYNEQFF,TGCGCCAGCAGCTTGAACAGGGCCCTATACAATGAGCAGTTCTTC
many,-,TRBV5-1,TRBJ2-1,CASSIGPYNEQFF,TGCGCCAGCAGCATCGGACCCTACAATGAGCAGTTCTTC
-,-,TRBV12-5,TRBJ2-5,CASGFMSGPPETQYF,TGTGCTAGTGGTTTCATGTCAGGGCCCCCAGAGACCCAGTACTTC
many,TRBD2,TRBV6-5,TRBJ2-3,CASSYAVLAGGPDTQYF,TGTGCCAGCAGTTACGCCGTACTAGCGGGAGGGCCTGATACGCAGTATTTT
many,-,TRBV5-1,TRBJ1-2,CASSLWEGGYTF,TGCGCCAGCAGCTTGTGGGAGGGAGGCTACACCTTC
many,-,TRBV5-1,TRBJ1-2,CASSLGGPNYGYTF,TGCGCCAGCAGCTTGGGCGGGCCAAACTATGGCTACACCTTC
many,TRBD2,TRBV5-5,TRBJ2-5,CASSLGLAGGETQYF,TGTGCCAGCAGCCTGGGACTAGCGGGTGGGGAGACCCAGTACTTC
many,-,TRBV6-6,TRBJ1-2,CASSPTQARTSNYGYTF,TGTGCCAGCAGTCCCACACAGGCCCGGACATCCAACTATGGCTACACCTTC
few,-,TRBV6-1,TRBJ2-1,CASSWGPQQNYNEQFF,TGTGCCAGCAGCTGGGGTCCTCAGCAGAATTACAATGAGCAGTTCTTC